Its frequency marks the clone carrying this TCR beta chain as medium-sized. The antigen remains undetermined. All CD8+ T cell subsets were sorted in triplicate at hundreds of thousands of cells each. UMI-tagged TRB cDNA libraries were built via 5' RACE. TCRdb re-analyzed the 5' RACE reads; it lists each CDR3 protein once, without DNA. The sample shows 45,000 to 70,000 distinct CDR3 sequences, and 20% to 25% sits with its ten largest clones. The source of the sample is a study of CXCR3-negative and CXCR3-positive naive CD8 T cells. General study findings and limits: The study found comparably high diversity in both naive subsets and much lower diversity in memory CD8+ cells. Naive cells, whether CXCR3-negative or CXCR3-positive, had similar TRBV-TRBJ usage, while memory cells differed. No difference in surface CD5 was seen between naive subsets, and TCR strength was inferred from TRB CDR3 properties.

Germline loops: CDR1 SGHVS, CDR2 FNYEAQ. The CDR3 covers 15 residues. The chain combines TRBV7-6 with TRBJ2-1; the TCRdb D gene call, TRBD1, has no DNA to confirm it. The sequenced sample was memory CD8+ T cells from blood. The sequence came from a human donor in good health. Some clones in this sample may be carry-over from other donors' samples. The CDR3 loop reads CASSFGTGGSNEQFF.